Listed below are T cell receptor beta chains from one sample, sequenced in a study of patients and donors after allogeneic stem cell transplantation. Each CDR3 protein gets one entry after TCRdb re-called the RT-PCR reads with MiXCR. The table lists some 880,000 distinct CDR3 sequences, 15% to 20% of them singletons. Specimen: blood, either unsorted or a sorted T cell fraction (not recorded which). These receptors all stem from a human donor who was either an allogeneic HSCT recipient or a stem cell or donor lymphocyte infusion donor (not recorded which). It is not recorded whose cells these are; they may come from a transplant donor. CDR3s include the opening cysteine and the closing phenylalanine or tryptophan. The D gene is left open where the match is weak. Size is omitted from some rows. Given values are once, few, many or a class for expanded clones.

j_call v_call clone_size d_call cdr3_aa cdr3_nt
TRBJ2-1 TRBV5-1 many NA CASSGGGFNEQFF TGCGCCAGCAGCGGGGGAGGATTCAATGAGCAGTTCTTC
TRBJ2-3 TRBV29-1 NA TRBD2 CSAVFLAEPTDTQYF TGCAGCGCCGTTTTCCTAGCGGAACCAACAGATACGCAGTATTTT
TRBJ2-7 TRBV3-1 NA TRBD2 CASSPLAGGPGEQYF TGTGCCAGCAGCCCCCTAGCGGGAGGGCCAGGCGAGCAGTACTTC
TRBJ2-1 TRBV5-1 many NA CASSFLSGKVGNEQFF TGCGCCAGCAGCTTCCTTTCCGGGAAGGTTGGCAATGAGCAGTTCTTC
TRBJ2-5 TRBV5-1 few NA CASSRGPGETQYF TGCGCCAGCAGCCGAGGACCCGGGGAGACCCAGTACTTC
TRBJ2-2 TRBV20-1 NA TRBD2 CSAREGTSETGELFF TGCAGTGCTAGAGAGGGGACTAGCGAGACCGGGGAGCTGTTTTTT
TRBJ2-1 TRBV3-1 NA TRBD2 CASSPSGAGGQRNEQFF TGTGCCAGCAGCCCCTCCGGGGCGGGGGGCCAAAGGAATGAGCAGTTCTTC
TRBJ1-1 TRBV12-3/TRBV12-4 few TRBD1 CASSYQGGHEAFF TGTGCCAGCAGTTACCAGGGGGGCCATGAAGCTTTCTTT
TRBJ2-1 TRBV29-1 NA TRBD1 CSVLQGFNEQFF TGCAGCGTTCTACAGGGGTTTAATGAGCAGTTCTTC
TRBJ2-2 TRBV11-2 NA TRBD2 CASSFRIGTSGIDGGELFF TGTGCCAGCAGCTTCCGAATCGGGACTAGCGGGATAGACGGCGGGGAGCTGTTTTTT
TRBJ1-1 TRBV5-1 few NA CASGRLPAGTEAFF TGCGCCAGCGGAAGACTACCGGCGGGGACTGAAGCTTTCTTT
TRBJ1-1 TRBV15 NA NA CATSRHRQRGNTEAFF TGTGCCACCAGCAGACATCGACAAAGGGGGAACACTGAAGCTTTCTTT
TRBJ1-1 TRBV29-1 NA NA CSVEDHRGPGGNTEAFF TGCAGCGTTGAAGATCACCGGGGGCCGGGCGGAAACACTGAAGCTTTCTTT
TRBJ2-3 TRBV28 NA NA CASSPPGAGWDTQYF TGTGCCAGCAGTCCGCCCGGGGCCGGGTGGGATACGCAGTATTTT
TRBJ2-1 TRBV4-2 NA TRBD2 CASSQGSSGRPNEQFF TGTGCCAGCAGCCAAGGTTCTAGCGGGAGGCCTAATGAGCAGTTCTTC
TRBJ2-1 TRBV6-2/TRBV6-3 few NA CASSYSSAPHEQFF TGTGCCAGCAGTTACTCGAGTGCCCCCCATGAGCAGTTCTTC
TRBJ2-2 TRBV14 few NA CASKRGSSYTGELFF TGTGCCAGCAAACGGGGTAGCAGCTACACCGGGGAGCTGTTTTTT
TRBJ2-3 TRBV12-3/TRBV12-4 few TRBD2 CASSLGLAGAFSTDTQYF TGTGCCAGCAGTTTGGGTCTAGCGGGGGCATTTAGCACAGATACGCAGTATTTT
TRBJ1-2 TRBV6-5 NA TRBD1 CASSYPLDRVSGYTF TGTGCCAGCAGTTACCCGTTGGACAGGGTGTCTGGCTACACCTTC
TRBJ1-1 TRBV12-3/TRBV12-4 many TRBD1 CASSITGVGTEAFF TGTGCCAGCAGTATAACAGGGGTGGGCACTGAAGCTTTCTTT
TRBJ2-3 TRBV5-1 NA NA CASSLEDTDTQYF TGCGCCAGCAGCTTGGAGGACACAGATACGCAGTATTTT
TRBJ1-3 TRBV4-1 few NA CASSQDRSAGNTIYF TGCGCCAGCAGCCAAGATCGTTCGGCGGGAAACACCATATATTTT
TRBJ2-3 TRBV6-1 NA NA CASSRRRQSTDTQYF TGTGCCAGCAGCCGACGGCGCCAGAGCACAGATACGCAGTATTTT
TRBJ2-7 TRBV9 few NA CASSPRTGYYEQYF TGTGCCAGCAGCCCCCGGACGGGTTACTACGAGCAGTACTTC
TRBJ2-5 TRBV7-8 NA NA CASSWTGRVETQYF TGTGCCAGCAGCTGGACAGGGAGGGTAGAGACCCAGTACTTC
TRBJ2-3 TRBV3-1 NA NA CASSQGEGTRQYF TGTGCCAGCAGCCAAGGAGAGGGGACTCGGCAGTATTTT
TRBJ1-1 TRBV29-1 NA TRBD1 CSVGPRTGGFEAFF TGCAGCGTTGGCCCCAGGACAGGGGGATTTGAAGCTTTCTTT
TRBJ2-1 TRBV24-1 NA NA CATSDFRSRGSSYNEQFF TGTGCCACCAGTGATTTTCGATCCCGGGGCAGCTCCTACAATGAGCAGTTCTTC
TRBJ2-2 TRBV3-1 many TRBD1 CASSHPGTASNTGELFF TGTGCCAGCAGCCATCCCGGGACAGCGTCGAACACCGGGGAGCTGTTTTTT
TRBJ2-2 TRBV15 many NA CATSRDSSGAGELFF TGTGCCACCAGCAGAGATAGTTCAGGGGCCGGGGAGCTGTTTTTT
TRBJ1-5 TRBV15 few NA CATSPDRLNQPQHF TGTGCCACCAGCCCCGACAGGCTCAATCAGCCCCAGCATTTT
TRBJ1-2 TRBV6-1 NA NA CASSHRRGAYYGYTF TGTGCCAGCAGTCACCGAAGGGGCGCCTACTATGGCTACACCTTC
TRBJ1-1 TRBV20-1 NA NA CSARDLRGFDTEAFF TGCAGTGCTAGGGACCTCCGGGGATTTGACACTGAAGCTTTCTTT
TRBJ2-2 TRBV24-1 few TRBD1 CATSDQGVAGELFF TGTGCCACCAGTGACCAGGGGGTGGCCGGGGAGCTGTTTTTT
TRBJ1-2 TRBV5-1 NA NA CASSNGLFGYTF TGCGCCAGCAGCAACGGACTATTTGGCTACACCTTC
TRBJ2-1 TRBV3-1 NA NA CASSLDFMGRLKSSYNEQFF TGTGCCAGCAGCCTCGACTTCATGGGCAGGCTTAAGAGCTCCTACAATGAGCAGTTCTTC
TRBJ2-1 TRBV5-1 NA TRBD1 CASSGGTGGTYNEQFF TGCGCCAGCAGCGGGGGGACAGGGGGGACCTACAATGAGCAGTTCTTC
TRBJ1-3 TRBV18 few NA CASSGTSLSSGNTIYF TGTGCCAGCTCTGGGACAAGCCTTTCCTCTGGAAACACCATATATTTT
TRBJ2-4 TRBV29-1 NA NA CSVVPGSQRAKNIQYF TGCAGCGTTGTTCCTGGGAGTCAGCGAGCCAAAAACATTCAGTACTTC
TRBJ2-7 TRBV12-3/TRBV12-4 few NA CASSLTPTEYEQYF TGTGCCAGCAGTTTAACCCCTACGGAGTACGAGCAGTACTTC
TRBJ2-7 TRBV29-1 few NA CSGGTPPEQYF TGCAGCGGGGGGACACCACCCGAGCAGTACTTC
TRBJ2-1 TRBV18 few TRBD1 CASSPDRRHEQFF TGTGCCAGCTCACCGGACAGGCGCCATGAGCAGTTCTTC
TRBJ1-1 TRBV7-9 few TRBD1 CASSLHRGQGNTEAFF TGTGCCAGCAGCTTACACCGAGGACAGGGGAACACTGAAGCTTTCTTT
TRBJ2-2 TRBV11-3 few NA CASSLLEEELFF TGTGCCAGCAGCTTGTTGGAGGAGGAGCTGTTTTTT
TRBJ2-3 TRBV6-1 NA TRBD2 CASSTTSANTDTQYF TGTGCCAGCAGTACGACTAGCGCGAACACAGATACGCAGTATTTT
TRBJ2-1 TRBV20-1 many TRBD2 CSARTSGLGNEQFF TGCAGTGCTAGGACTAGCGGACTGGGGAATGAGCAGTTCTTC
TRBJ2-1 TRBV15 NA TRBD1 CATSRGRTGVSEQFF TGTGCCACCAGCAGAGGCCGGACAGGGGTCAGTGAGCAGTTCTTC
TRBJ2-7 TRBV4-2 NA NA CASSQDAGTSYEQYF TGTGCCAGCAGCCAAGATGCGGGCACCTCCTACGAGCAGTACTTC
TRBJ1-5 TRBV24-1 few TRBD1 CATLSYRGGNQPQHF TGTGCCACCCTCTCCTACAGGGGAGGCAATCAGCCCCAGCATTTT
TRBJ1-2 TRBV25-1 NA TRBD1 CASSVTGVNGYTF TGTGCCAGCAGTGTAACAGGGGTCAATGGCTACACCTTC
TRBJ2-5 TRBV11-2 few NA CASSRGALETQYF TGTGCCAGCAGCCGGGGGGCACTGGAGACCCAGTACTTC
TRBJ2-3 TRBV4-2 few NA CASSQALGGDTQYF TGTGCCAGCAGCCAGGCCCTTGGCGGAGATACGCAGTATTTT
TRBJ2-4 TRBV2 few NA CASSEDFALGLAKNIQYF TGTGCCAGCAGTGAAGATTTTGCTTTGGGACTAGCCAAAAACATTCAGTACTTC